One T cell receptor (beta chain) is described in this entry. The data were obtained in a study of PD-L1 blockade in urothelial cancer. CDR3 length equals 18 residues. CDR1 and CDR2 from the germline V gene are MGHRA and YSYEKL. The V gene end was trimmed by 4 bases and the J gene end by 7 bases; junction bases not matched to a gene: 10. Time point of the sample: peripheral blood 6 weeks after treatment start. TCRdb keeps only in-frame clones here, not all; method: immunoSEQ multiplex PCR. The sample contains more than 40,000 clones, 83% of which appear only once. Sequenced material: PBMCs, taken around atezolizumab (anti-PD-L1) treatment. V gene TRBV4-1 combines with J gene TRBJ2-1; 16 bases line up with TRBD2. This sequence was found in a man aged 55 to 70 with urothelial cancer. The CDR3 sequence: CASSPGPGLAGGRNEQFF. The CDR3 DNA sequence: TGCGCCAGCAGCCCAGGTCCGGGACTAGCGGGGGGGCGGAATGAGCAGTTCTTC.